The TCR beta chain described here comes from a study of blood T cell repertoires in COVID-19. Study overall: Some COVID-19 samples were acute and others convalescent; all came from the United States, Italy and Spain.

The CDR3 loop spans 16 amino acids. The trim removed 7 bases at V and 0 bases at J, leaving 10 bases unmatched. CDR1 and CDR2 from the germline V gene are LNHDA and SQIVND (reference sequence). Data came from immunoSEQ multiplex PCR; TCRdb stores just in-frame clones and leaves some out. In the table there are about 150,000 clones, 84% of which are singletons. The material sequenced was peripheral blood. The sequence derives from a man aged 18 to 30 with active or convalescent COVID-19. V usage is TRBV19 and J usage is TRBJ1-1, with TRBD1 matching 8 bases. The CDR3 here is CASTPDREFMNTEAFF. The CDR3 nucleotides are TGTGCCAGTACCCCGGACAGGGAGTTTATGAACACTGAAGCTTTCTTT.